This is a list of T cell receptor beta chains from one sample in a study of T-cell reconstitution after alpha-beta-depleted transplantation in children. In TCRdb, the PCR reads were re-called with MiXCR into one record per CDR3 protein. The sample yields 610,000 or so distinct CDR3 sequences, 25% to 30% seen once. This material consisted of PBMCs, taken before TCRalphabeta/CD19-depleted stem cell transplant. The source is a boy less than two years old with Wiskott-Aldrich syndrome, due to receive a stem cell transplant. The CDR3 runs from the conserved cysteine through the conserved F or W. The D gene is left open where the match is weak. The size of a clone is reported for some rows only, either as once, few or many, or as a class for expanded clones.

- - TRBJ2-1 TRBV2 TGTGCCGGCAGCGTCCGGGGTAGAGAGCAGTTCTTC CAGSVRGREQFF
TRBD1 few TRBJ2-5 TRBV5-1 TGCGCCAGCAGCAAAGGGACAGGCGTACAAGAGACCCAGTACTTC CASSKGTGVQETQYF
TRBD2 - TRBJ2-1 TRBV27 TGTGCCAGCGGGGGCATCGGTAGCGGGATCCGCAATGAGCAGTTCTTC CASGGIGSGIRNEQFF
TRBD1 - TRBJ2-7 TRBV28 TGTGCCAGCAGTTCACGGGACAGGGGGCTATACGAGCAGTACTTC CASSSRDRGLYEQYF
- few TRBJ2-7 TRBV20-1 TGCAGTGCTAGTCGTGGCGGTACCTACGAGCAGTACTTC CSASRGGTYEQYF
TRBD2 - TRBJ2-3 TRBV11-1 TGTGCCAGCAGCTTAAAAGGGACTAGCGGGAGGAGTGGTACGCAGTATTTT CASSLKGTSGRSGTQYF
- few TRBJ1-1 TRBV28 TGTGCCAGCAGTCCTACCCCAGTGGCGCGCACTGAAGCTTTCTTT CASSPTPVARTEAFF
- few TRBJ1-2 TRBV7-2 TGTGCCAGCAGCTTAGACAGGGTGGTTTTTTACACCTTC CASSLDRVVFYTF
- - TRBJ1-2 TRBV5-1 TGCGCCAGCAGCTTGGAGACACCTAACTATGGCTACACCTTC CASSLETPNYGYTF
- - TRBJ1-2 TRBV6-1 TGTGCCAGCAGCCCTCGGCCCCGTTCTAACTATGGCTACACCTTC CASSPRPRSNYGYTF
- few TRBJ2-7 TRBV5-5 TGTGCCAGCAGCATCGGTACAGGGTCCTCCTACGAGCAGTACTTC CASSIGTGSSYEQYF
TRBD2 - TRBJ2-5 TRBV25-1 TGTGCCAGCAGTTCCACTCGCCGGGGGGCCCAGTACTTC CASSSTRRGAQYF
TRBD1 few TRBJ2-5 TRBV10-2 TGCGCCAGCAACAGGGGGGTAGGAGAGACCCAGTACTTC CASNRGVGETQYF
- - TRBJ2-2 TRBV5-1 TGCGCCAGCAGCTTGGTGATACCCACCGGGGAGCTGTTTTTT CASSLVIPTGELFF
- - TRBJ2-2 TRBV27 TGTGCCAGCAGTTTTAACAGACTGACGAACACCGGGGAGCTGTTTTTT CASSFNRLTNTGELFF
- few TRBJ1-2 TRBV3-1 TGTGCCAGCAGCCAAAGGGGTAGCCATGGCTACACCTTC CASSQRGSHGYTF
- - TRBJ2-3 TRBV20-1 TGCAGTGCTAACCCTGGGAGCCTGTTCACAGATACGCAGTATTTT CSANPGSLFTDTQYF
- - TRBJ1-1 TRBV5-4 TGTGCCAGCAGCTTGAGGGGATACACTGAAGCTTTCTTT CASSLRGYTEAFF
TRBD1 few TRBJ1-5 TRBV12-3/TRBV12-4 TGTGCCAGCAGTGCTAGGACAGGGGGATCCAATCAGCCCCAGCATTTT CASSARTGGSNQPQHF
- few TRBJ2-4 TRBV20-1 TGCAGTGCTAGTATCGGGGACTCTTACAAAAACATTCAGTACTTC CSASIGDSYKNIQYF
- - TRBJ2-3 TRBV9 TGTGCCAGCAGCGTAGAGCAGGCTGGGGGAGATACGCAGTATTTT CASSVEQAGGDTQYF
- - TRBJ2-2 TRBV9 TGTGCCAGCAGCGTACAGTCCACCGGGGAGCTGTTTTTT CASSVQSTGELFF
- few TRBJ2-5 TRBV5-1 TGCGCCAGCAGCTTCCCGGGACCACGAGAGACCCAGTACTTC CASSFPGPRETQYF
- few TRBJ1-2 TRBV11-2 TGTGCCAGCAGCTCCCCGGGACTCCAGGAAACACTAGCTAACTATGGCTACACCTTC CASSSPGLQETLANYGYTF
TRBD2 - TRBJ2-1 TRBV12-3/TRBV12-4 TGTGCCAGCAGTTTATGGGCGGGAGGAACCCTCAATGAGCAGTTCTTC CASSLWAGGTLNEQFF
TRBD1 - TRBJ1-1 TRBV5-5 TGTGCCAGCAGGGGTGAGGGGGCAGCCCTTCTTGAAGCTTTCTTT CASRGEGAALLEAFF
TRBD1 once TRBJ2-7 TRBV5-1 TGCGCCAGCAGCTTGGGCCGAGGGACAGATTCCTACGAGCAGTACTTC CASSLGRGTDSYEQYF
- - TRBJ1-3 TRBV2 TGTGCCAGCAAGCCAGGAGGAAACACCATATATTTT CASKPGGNTIYF
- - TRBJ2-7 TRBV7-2 TGTGCCAGCAGCTTAGATCTGATCTACTCCTACGAGCAGTACTTC CASSLDLIYSYEQYF
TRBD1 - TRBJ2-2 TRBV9 TGTGCCAGCAAAAGGGACAGTAACACCGGGGAGCTGTTTTTT CASKRDSNTGELFF
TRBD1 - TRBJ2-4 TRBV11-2 TGTGCCAGCTCCCCAGACAGGGTTGGAAACATTCAGTACTTC CASSPDRVGNIQYF
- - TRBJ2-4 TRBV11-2 TGTGCCAGCAGCGAACTCAGAAACATTCAGTACTTC CASSELRNIQYF
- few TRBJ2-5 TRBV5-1 TGCGCCAGCAGAGATAACAGGATCCAAGAGACCCAGTACTTC CASRDNRIQETQYF
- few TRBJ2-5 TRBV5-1 TGCGCCAGCAGCTCTATGACGGCCCAAGAGACCCAGTACTTC CASSSMTAQETQYF
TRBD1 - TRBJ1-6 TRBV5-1 TGCGCCAGCAGCTTGGATGGACAGGGGATATCACCCCTCCACTTT CASSLDGQGISPLHF
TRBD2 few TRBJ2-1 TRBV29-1 TGCAGCGTGGAGACTAGCGCCTTCAACAATGAGCAGTTCTTC CSVETSAFNNEQFF
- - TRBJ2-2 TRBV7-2 TGTGCCCGGAAAGCGGGCGTGGGGAACACCGGGGAGCTGTTTTTT CARKAGVGNTGELFF